This T cell receptor beta chain comes out of a study of blood T cells in healthy people across ages. In regard to this clonotype: A junction boundary mismatches the germline segment, possibly from a read error.

Sample-barcoded 5' priming and a J-beta primer mix drove a second PCR of roughly 6 to 12 cycles. TCRdb reanalysed the 5' RACE reads using MiXCR and keeps one entry per CDR3 protein. The sample includes some 1,500,000 distinct CDR3 sequences, around 40% of them seen just once. CDR1 and CDR2 (germline): MGHRA, YSYEKL. CDR3 length: 12 residues. The origin of this receptor is a young woman in good health. The chain employs TRBV4-1 and TRBJ2-3, with unresolved D. The specimen sequenced was blood. CDR3 DNA sequence: TGCGCCGGCAGCCAAGGCGATTATACGCAGTATTTT. This sequence encodes CAGSQGDYTQYF.